The next 14 T cell receptor beta chains were all read from a single sample in a study of blood T cell repertoires in COVID-19. The data were produced by immunoSEQ multiplex PCR, yet TCRdb's version contains in-frame clones alone and is incomplete. The table lists some 150,000 clones, 75% to 90% of them singletons. The sequenced sample was PBMCs or T cells enriched from blood (not recorded which). The receptors shown here come from a young woman who had recovered from COVID-19.

This chain connects TRBV6-2 or TRBV6-3 to TRBJ2-7; TRBD2 matches 11 bases. The CDR3 has 14 amino acids. The V and J ends lost 6 bases and 2 bases, in that order; junction bases with no gene match: 3. In germline, CDR1 is MNHEY, CDR2 SVGEGT. The CDR3, as DNA: TGTGCCAGCAGCATACTAGCGGGAGCCTACGAGCAGTACTTC. It codes for CASSILAGAYEQYF.

V usage is TRBV9 and J usage is TRBJ2-7; 8 bases map to TRBD1. The CDR3 length is 16 residues. Trimming cost V 5 bases and J 3 bases; bases outside gene matches: 13. Germline CDR1 is SGDLS and CDR2 is YYNGEE. As DNA, the CDR3 is TGTGCCAGCAGTCCCGTAGGGGACAGGAGCCGCTACGAGCAGTACTTC. Translated: CASSPVGDRSRYEQYF.

The rearrangement uses TRBV30 and TRBJ2-7; TRBD2 agrees at 11 bases. Germline V gene data show CDR1 as GTSNPN and CDR2 as SVGIG (reference sequence). The CDR3 has 14 residues. V trimming: 0 bases; J trimming: 2 bases; junction bases outside the gene matches: 0. The CDR3 protein is CAWSVLAGAYEQYF. The CDR3 DNA reads as TGTGCCTGGAGTGTACTAGCGGGGGCCTACGAGCAGTACTTC.

The chain has TRBV28 and TRBJ2-7; TRBD2 matches 8 bases. Germline V gives CDR1 MDHEN, CDR2 SYDVKM. The CDR3 length is 16 residues. V dropped 7 bases and J dropped 3; count of bases not matched to a gene: 14. The CDR3 spells CASKVSSGLAGYEQYF. The CDR3 region has the DNA TGTGCCAGCAAGGTCAGTTCTGGTCTAGCGGGCTACGAGCAGTACTTC.

The CDR3 DNA is TGTGCCAGCAGCTTGGGACAGGGCTTAAGGAGCTACGAGCAGTACTTC. Translated, it gives CASSLGQGLRSYEQYF. The rearrangement joins TRBV5-5 to TRBJ2-7; 7 positions match TRBD1. Germline CDR1 reads SGHKS; CDR2 reads YYEKEE (reference sequence). The junction had 9 bases not matched to a gene; V was cut back by 0 bases and J by 3 bases. The CDR3 sequence is 16 residues long.

The sample holds one count of this clone. The chain joins TRBV7-9 to TRBJ2-5; TRBD2 agrees at 11 bases. The germline gives CDR1 SEHNR, CDR2 FQNEAQ (reference sequence). Germline trimming cut 5 bases from V and 1 base from J; bases unmatched to any gene: 9. The CDR3 consists of 17 residues. CDR3 protein: CASSMTGTSGGQETQYF. The CDR3 DNA reads as TGTGCCAGCAGCATGACCGGGACTAGCGGAGGCCAAGAGACCCAGTACTTC.

The V and J genes are TRBV6-5 and TRBJ1-6, with D possibly being TRBD1 (6 bases). The CDR3 extends over 12 amino acids. Trimming shortened V by 7 bases and J by 7 bases, and 8 bases separated the two germline ends. Germline CDR1 and CDR2: MNHEY and SVGAGI. The CDR3 coding sequence is TGTGCCAGCACGACAGGAAATTCACCCCTCCACTTT. Its translation is CASTTGNSPLHF.

V usage is TRBV6-5 and J usage is TRBJ2-7, with D perhaps TRBD2 (7 bases). CDR3 length: 13 residues. Germline V gene lookup returns CDR1 MNHEY and CDR2 SVGAGI. V shed 7 bases and J shed 2 bases, with 12 bases lying between them. CDR3 bases: TGTGCCAGCAACGGGGGGCTCCCCTACGAGCAGTACTTC. It encodes CASNGGLPYEQYF.

V is TRBV5-6 and J is TRBJ1-6; unclear D gene. CDR1 is SGHDT and CDR2 is YYEEEE in the germline V gene. The CDR3 length is 14 residues. V shed 4 bases and J shed 9 bases, with 14 bases lying between them. The CDR3 loop is CASSPDGSSSPLHF. DNA for the CDR3: TGTGCCAGCAGCCCCGATGGTTCGAGTTCACCCCTCCACTTT.

This sequence joins TRBV6-5 and TRBJ2-1, with TRBD1 matching over 7 bases. Germline values: CDR1 MNHEY, CDR2 SVGAGI. Unmatched junction bases numbered 1, after V lost 6 bases and J lost 5 bases. The CDR3 length is 12 residues. CDR3 residues: CASRGTDNEQFF. CDR3 in DNA: TGTGCCAGCAGGGGGACAGACAATGAGCAGTTCTTC.

V is TRBV7-3 and J is TRBJ2-6, with D perhaps TRBD1 (6 bases). V was cut by 2 bases and J by 0 bases, with 17 bases left in between. This CDR3 spans 19 amino acids. Per germline, CDR1 SGHTA and CDR2 FQGTGA. The CDR3: CASSLFPTGPSSGANVLTF. The CDR3 nucleotides read TGTGCCAGCAGCTTATTTCCCACAGGGCCTAGCTCTGGGGCCAACGTCCTGACTTTC.

The rearrangement joins TRBV14 to TRBJ2-1; no reliable D call. The ends were cut back, 0 bases at V and 16 bases at J, with 16 bases in the middle. The CDR3 consists of 13 residues. Germline CDR1 and CDR2: SGHDN and FVKESK. CDR3 nucleotide sequence: TGTGCCAGCAGCCAAGATCAGCTAGTCCGGCAATTCTTC. This gives the protein CASSQDQLVRQFF.

The chain carries TRBV5-1 and TRBJ2-1, with D possibly being TRBD2 (6 bases). Germline loops: CDR1 SGHRS, CDR2 YFSETQ. The CDR3 covers 16 residues. Trimming stripped 0 bases from V and 4 bases from J, with 14 bases between. CDR3 sequence: CASSLDSGGVYNEQFF. The DNA of the CDR3 is TGCGCCAGCAGCTTGGATTCGGGCGGGGTTTACAATGAGCAGTTCTTC.

The V call is TRBV9, the J call TRBJ2-7, with 13 positions matching TRBD2. V shed 2 bases, J shed 5 bases, and the junction held 4 bases outside the gene matches. CDR1 is SGDLS, CDR2 YYNGEE, per germline. The length of the CDR3 is 15 residues. The CDR3 loop is CASSVGLAGVNEQYF. The CDR3 DNA sequence: TGTGCCAGCAGCGTCGGACTAGCGGGAGTTAACGAGCAGTACTTC.